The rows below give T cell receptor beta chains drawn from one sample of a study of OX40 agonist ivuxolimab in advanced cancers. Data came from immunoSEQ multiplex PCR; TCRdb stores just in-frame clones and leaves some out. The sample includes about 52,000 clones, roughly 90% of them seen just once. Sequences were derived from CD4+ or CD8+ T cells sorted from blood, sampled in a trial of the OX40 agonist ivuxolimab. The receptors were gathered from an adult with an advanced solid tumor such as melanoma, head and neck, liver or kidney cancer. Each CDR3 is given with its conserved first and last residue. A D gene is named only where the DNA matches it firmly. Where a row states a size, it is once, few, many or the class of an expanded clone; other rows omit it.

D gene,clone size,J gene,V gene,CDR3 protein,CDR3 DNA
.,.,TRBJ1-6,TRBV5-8,CASSLVASYNSPLHF,TGTGCCAGCAGCTTGGTGGCCTCCTATAATTCACCCCTCCACTTT
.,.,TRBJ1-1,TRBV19,CASSIEEGAGAFF,TGTGCCAGTAGTATAGAGGAAGGGGCGGGCGCTTTCTTT
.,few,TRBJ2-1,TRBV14,CASSQVGEQFF,TGTGCCAGCAGCCAAGTAGGTGAGCAGTTCTTC
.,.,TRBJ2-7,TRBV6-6,CASSYIGGSSYEQYF,TGTGCCAGCAGTTACATTGGAGGAAGCTCCTACGAGCAGTACTTC
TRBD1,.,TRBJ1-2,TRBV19,CASSRGQGTLYGYTF,TGTGCCAGTAGTAGGGGACAGGGAACCCTCTATGGCTACACCTTC
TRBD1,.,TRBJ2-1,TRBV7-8,CASSLLQGHHEQFF,TGTGCCAGCAGCCTTCTACAGGGGCACCATGAGCAGTTCTTC
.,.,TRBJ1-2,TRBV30,CAWSKQGVGGYTF,TGTGCCTGGAGTAAACAGGGAGTCGGAGGCTACACCTTC
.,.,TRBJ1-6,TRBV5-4,CASSLGGADNSPLHF,TGTGCCAGCAGCTTGGGGGGGGCGGATAATTCACCCCTCCACTTT
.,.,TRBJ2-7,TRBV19,CASSISGSYEQYF,TGTGCCAGTAGTATATCCGGGTCCTACGAGCAGTACTTC
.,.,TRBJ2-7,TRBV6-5,CASSYFGEGAMYF,.